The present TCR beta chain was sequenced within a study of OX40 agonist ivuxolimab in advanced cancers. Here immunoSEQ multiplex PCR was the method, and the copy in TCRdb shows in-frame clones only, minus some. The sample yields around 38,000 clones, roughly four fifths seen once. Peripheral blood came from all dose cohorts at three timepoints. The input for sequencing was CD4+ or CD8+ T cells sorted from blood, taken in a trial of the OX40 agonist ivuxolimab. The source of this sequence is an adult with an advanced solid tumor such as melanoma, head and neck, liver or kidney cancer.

The CDR3 coding sequence is TGTGCCAGCAGTCCAAGGACATCCGTAGGTGAGCAGTTCTTC. Translation: CASSPRTSVGEQFF. This sequence joins TRBV28 and TRBJ2-1, with D maybe TRBD1 (5 bases). V lost 5 bases to trimming and J lost 9 bases, with 17 bases between them. Germline lookup yields CDR1 MDHEN and CDR2 SYDVKM. This CDR3 comprises 14 residues.